The rows below give T cell receptor beta chains drawn from one sample of a study of OX40 agonist ivuxolimab in advanced cancers. Assay: immunoSEQ multiplex PCR; the TCRdb copy retains only in-frame clones and omits some. Of around 46,000 clones listed, more than 75% are singletons. The sequences come from CD4+ or CD8+ T cells sorted from blood, collected in a trial of the OX40 agonist ivuxolimab. The origin of the receptors is an adult with an advanced solid tumor such as melanoma, head and neck, liver or kidney cancer. The CDR3 runs from the conserved cysteine through the conserved F or W. D genes are given only for firm matches. Part of the rows lack a size; the others show once, few, many or a class for expanded clones.

CDR3,DNA,J,V,D,size
CASAIGMNTEAFF,TGTGCCTCAGCAATAGGTATGAACACTGAAGCTTTCTTT,TRBJ1-1,TRBV6-5,.,many
CASSSGQGLSATQYF,TGTGCCAGCAGCTCCGGACAGGGCCTATCTGCGACCCAGTACTTC,TRBJ2-5,TRBV27,TRBD1,once
CASSLVGGDTDTQYF,TGCGCCAGCAGCTTGGTAGGCGGCGACACAGATACGCAGTATTTT,TRBJ2-3,TRBV5-1,.,once
CASNLLRGSNTEAFF,TGTGCCAGCAACCTCCTCAGGGGTTCGAACACTGAAGCTTTCTTT,TRBJ1-1,TRBV7-8,.,.
CASSSSGRGAYNEQFF,TGTGCCAGCAGCTCATCCGGCAGGGGCGCCTACAATGAGCAGTTCTTC,TRBJ2-1,TRBV5-4,.,once
CASKQDRWNQPQHF,TGTGCCAGCAAGCAAGACAGATGGAATCAGCCCCAGCATTTT,TRBJ1-5,TRBV28,.,.
CASSYSHEQFF,TGTGCCAGCAGTTACTCGCACGAGCAGTTCTTC,TRBJ2-1,TRBV6-6,.,.
CASSLSSGNEQFF,TGTGCCAGCAGTTTATCAAGCGGGAATGAGCAGTTCTTC,TRBJ2-1,TRBV27,.,.
CATSSLDYNEQFF,TGTGCCACCAGCAGCCTAGACTACAATGAGCAGTTCTTC,TRBJ2-1,TRBV15,.,.
CASGRGVAYNEQFF,TGTGCCAGCGGTCGGGGCGTGGCCTACAATGAGCAGTTCTTC,TRBJ2-1,TRBV7-6,.,.
CASSQGLAGDQYF,TGTGCCAGCAGCCAGGGACTAGCGGGGGACCAGTACTTC,TRBJ2-5,TRBV7-8,TRBD2,once
CASTRGYTF,TGTGCCAGCACTCGGGGCTACACCTTC,TRBJ1-2,TRBV5-5,.,.
CASSSRDAGELFF,TGTGCCAGCAGTAGCAGGGATGCCGGGGAGCTGTTTTTT,TRBJ2-2,TRBV28,.,.
CSVVDGGNYGYTF,TGCAGCGTTGTGGACGGGGGGAACTATGGCTACACCTTC,TRBJ1-2,TRBV29-1,.,.
CASSMGQLKGYEQYF,TGTGCCAGCAGCATGGGACAACTTAAGGGCTACGAGCAGTACTTC,TRBJ2-7,TRBV7-3,.,.
CASSQDRGDEQFF,TGCGCCAGCAGCCAAGATCGGGGGGATGAGCAGTTCTTC,TRBJ2-1,TRBV4-3,TRBD2,.
CASTHRGTGVGELFF,TGCGCCAGCACTCACAGGGGAACGGGGGTCGGGGAGCTGTTTTTT,TRBJ2-2,TRBV4-1,.,.